A single sample gave rise to the 30 T cell receptor beta chains below, sequenced in a study of response to subunit inactivated influenza vaccine. TCRdb reprocessed the RT-PCR reads with MiXCR, giving one entry per CDR3 protein. The sample consists of 650,000 to 800,000 distinct CDR3 sequences, approximately 15% of them appearing once. The sequenced sample was PBMCs from blood, obtained approximately 15 days before vaccination. The receptors here all came from a man aged 45 to 65 who received an inactivated influenza vaccine.

This rearrangement joins TRBV28 to TRBJ2-7, with D possibly TRBD2 on 5 matching bases. The V end lost 3 bases, the J end lost 5 bases, and 20 bases lay between the germline ends. Germline V gene lookup returns CDR1 MDHEN and CDR2 SYDVKM. The CDR3 length is 16 residues. The CDR3 DNA reads as TGTGCCAGCAGTTTTCGGACTTCTATAGGTCCCCACGAGCAGTACTTC. It codes for CASSFRTSIGPHEQYF.

This clonotype has a handful of counts. A read error may be the cause here, since a much bigger clone is one base away. The rearrangement joins TRBV28 to TRBJ2-2; perhaps TRBD2 as D (5 bases). V lost 5 bases to trimming and J lost 2 bases, with 12 bases between them. The CDR3 is made up of 15 amino acids. Germline values: CDR1 MDHEN, CDR2 SYDVKM. CDR3 coding DNA: TGTGCCAGCAGTGTCACCGGGATAAACACCGGGGAGCTGTTTTTT. Translating gives CASSVTGINTGELFF.

This clonotype was recorded many times. The chain recombines TRBV7-6 with TRBJ1-3; no reliable D call. V dropped 1 base and J dropped 0 bases, with 7 bases sitting between them. The CDR3 runs 15 residues. Germline V gene sequence: CDR1 SGHVS, CDR2 FNYEAQ. CDR3 sequence reads: CASSLEGSSGNTIYF. The CDR3 region has the DNA TGTGCCAGCAGCTTAGAAGGGAGCTCTGGAAACACCATATATTTT.

This clonotype was counted between two and nine times. The chain couples TRBV3-1 to TRBJ2-7; 12 positions match TRBD2. Losses at the gene ends were 3 bases for V and 5 bases for J; bases not matched to a gene: 11. The CDR3 has 17 amino acids. Germline lookup yields CDR1 LGHDT and CDR2 YNNKEL (reference sequence). The CDR3 coding sequence is TGTGCCAGCAGCCACCCCTCACTAGCGGGAGGTATCCACGAGCAGTACTTC. Amino acids: CASSHPSLAGGIHEQYF.

The gene calls are TRBV7-9 and TRBJ1-4; D remains ambiguous. The CDR3 has 14 amino acids. Germline V gene sequence: CDR1 SEHNR, CDR2 FQNEAQ (reference sequence). Trimming cost V 3 bases and J 2 bases, with 7 bases left between them. CDR3 in amino acids: CASSFLFTNEKLFF. CDR3 DNA sequence: TGTGCCAGCAGCTTCTTGTTCACTAATGAAAAACTGTTTTTT.

V gene TRBV7-2 combines with J gene TRBJ2-3; TRBD2 might be the D (5 bases). The V end was cut by 5 bases, the J end by 6 bases, with 15 bases between. This CDR3 spans 14 amino acids. Germline lookup yields CDR1 SGHTA and CDR2 FQGNSA. The CDR3 nucleotides read TGTGCCAGCAGCCTTACCCGGCCGGGGGATACGCAGTATTTT. Translation gives CASSLTRPGDTQYF.

The chain joins TRBV6-5 to TRBJ1-6, with a tentative D call TRBD1 (5 bases). The CDR3 runs to 15 residues. Looked up from germline, CDR1 is MNHEY and CDR2 is SVGAGI. Trimming pared 7 bases from V and 5 bases from J, leaving 15 bases between. CDR3 amino acids: CASILRDGNNSPLHF. The CDR3 DNA reads as TGTGCCAGCATTCTCCGGGACGGAAATAATTCACCCCTCCACTTT.

This rearrangement joins TRBV10-2 to TRBJ2-2; perhaps TRBD2 as D (5 bases). Germline V lookup: CDR1 WSHSY, CDR2 SAAADI. The CDR3 has 13 residues. Trimming took off 6 bases at V and 6 bases at J, with 11 bases between the two ends. The CDR3 is CASRFGGAGELFF. In nucleotides, the CDR3 is TGCGCCAGCAGGTTCGGAGGCGCCGGGGAGCTGTTTTTT.

V and J are TRBV15 and TRBJ2-4, with 7 bases lining up with TRBD1. CDR1 is LNHNV and CDR2 is YYDKDF in the germline V gene (reference sequence). The length of the CDR3 is 18 residues. V shed 0 bases and J 0 bases; nucleotides not matched to a gene: 8. This CDR3 is CATSRDGSGQVAKNIQYF. CDR3 in DNA: TGTGCCACCAGCAGAGATGGGTCAGGACAGGTAGCCAAAAACATTCAGTACTTC.

This chain joins TRBV9 and TRBJ2-2; D gene unclear. The CDR3 totals 19 residues. Germline V lookup: CDR1 SGDLS, CDR2 YYNGEE. Trimming removed 3 bases at V and 0 bases at J, with 21 bases between. DNA for the CDR3: TGTGCCAGCAGCGCCCACCCCTCGGGTTTGGCAGCGAACACCGGGGAGCTGTTTTTT. Translating it yields CASSAHPSGLAANTGELFF.

This clonotype was seen only a few times. The chain couples TRBV12-3 or TRBV12-4 to TRBJ2-3; D remains ambiguous. The CDR3 covers 16 residues. V gave up 2 bases and J gave up 1 base, with 13 bases separating them. The chain's CDR3 is CASSLIRYGGTDTQYF. The CDR3 nucleotides read TGTGCCAGCAGTTTAATCCGTTACGGAGGCACAGATACGCAGTATTTT.

The chain carries TRBV4-2 and TRBJ2-7; D is undetermined. Trimming cost V 0 bases and J 7 bases, with 13 bases left between them. This CDR3 spans 14 amino acids. Germline loops: CDR1 LGHNA, CDR2 YNFKEQ. CDR3 bases: TGTGCCAGCAGCCAAGATGATGATAAAACGGAGCAGTACTTC. It codes for CASSQDDDKTEQYF.

This clonotype was seen a handful of times. The chain combines TRBV9 with TRBJ2-3, with D hard to call. V lost 3 bases and J 2 bases, leaving 10 bases between the germline ends. This CDR3 is 14 amino acids long. Germline-derived CDR1 and CDR2 are SGDLS and YYNGEE. CDR3: CASSASVLTDTQYF. The CDR3 coding sequence is TGTGCCAGCAGCGCCTCAGTCCTCACAGATACGCAGTATTTT.

This chain connects TRBV21-1 to TRBJ2-7. TRBV21-1 is a listed pseudogene. The CDR3 contains 14 residues. This CDR3 is CASSKASHFDEQYF. The DNA of the CDR3 is TGTGCCAGCAGCAAAGCCTCACACTTCGACGAGCAGTACTTC.

The chain has TRBV13 and TRBJ2-5; 11 nucleotides match TRBD1. The length of the CDR3 is 17 residues. J lost 5 bases, V lost 5 bases, and 13 bases had no gene match. Germline V lookup: CDR1 PRHDT, CDR2 FYEKMQ (reference sequence). The chain's CDR3 is CASSHRIAGTGGETQYF. DNA for the CDR3: TGTGCCAGCAGCCACCGTATAGCCGGGACAGGGGGGGAGACCCAGTACTTC.

The sample holds a few counts of this clonotype. This sequence joins TRBV12-3 or TRBV12-4 and TRBJ2-7; a weak D match, TRBD2 (6 bases). V lost 1 base and J lost 5, with 12 bases in between. The CDR3 length is 14 residues. The CDR3 nucleotides are TGTGCCAGCAGTTTAGGTCGTAGCGGACACGAGCAGTACTTC. Protein sequence: CASSLGRSGHEQYF.

The V call is TRBV19, the J call TRBJ2-7; 9 bases are a match to TRBD2. This CDR3 contains 15 residues. V lost 3 bases to trimming and J lost 3 bases; unmatched junction nucleotides: 6. Germline CDR1 is LNHDA and CDR2 is SQIVND (reference sequence). The CDR3 DNA reads TGTGCCAGTAGTATTCAGGGACTAGCCCACTACGAGCAGTACTTC. Its translation is CASSIQGLAHYEQYF.

J is TRBJ1-1 and V is TRBV20-1; D uncertain. The CDR3 is made up of 15 amino acids. CDR1 is DFQATT and CDR2 is SNEGSKA in the germline V gene (reference sequence). Trimming pared 0 bases from V and 0 bases from J, leaving 11 bases between. The chain's CDR3 is CSARDGSTMNTEAFF. In nucleotides, the CDR3 is TGCAGTGCTAGAGATGGGAGTACTATGAACACTGAAGCTTTCTTT.

V is TRBV3-1 and J is TRBJ2-2; 7 bases align to TRBD2. Trimming took 7 bases from V and 2 from J; bases not matched to a gene: 10. From germline, CDR1 is LGHDT and CDR2 YNNKEL (reference sequence). The CDR3 extends over 16 amino acids. The CDR3 DNA is TGTGCCAGCAACCATAGGACTAGGGCAAACACCGGGGAGCTGTTTTTT. It codes for CASNHRTRANTGELFF.

This clonotype was seen a handful of times. The genes are TRBV28 and TRBJ1-2; D may be TRBD1 (6 bases). Per germline, CDR1 MDHEN and CDR2 SYDVKM. The CDR3 has 16 amino acids. V gave up 7 bases and J gave up 5 bases, with 23 bases separating them. The CDR3 is CASTTPQGSLTYGYTF. CDR3 sequence (DNA): TGTGCCAGCACTACGCCACAGGGTTCCTTGACTTATGGCTACACCTTC.

The V gene is TRBV3-1, the J gene TRBJ2-1; 9 positions agree with TRBD2. CDR1 and CDR2 from the germline V gene are LGHDT and YNNKEL (reference sequence). J lost 6 bases, V lost 1 base, and 4 bases had no gene match. CDR3 size: 15 residues. Written as DNA, the CDR3 is TGTGCCAGCAGCCAAGTGGGCGGGGGGGCCAATGAGCAGTTCTTC. This gives the protein CASSQVGGGANEQFF.

The genes are TRBV5-1 and TRBJ2-5; 9 bases agree with TRBD1. The germline V gene encodes CDR1 SGHRS and CDR2 YFSETQ. The CDR3 extends over 17 amino acids. V trimming: 0 bases; J trimming: 2 bases; junction bases outside the gene matches: 8. The CDR3 protein is CASSLGPGTGKQETQYF. The CDR3 nucleotides read TGCGCCAGCAGCTTGGGCCCCGGGACAGGGAAACAAGAGACCCAGTACTTC.

The chain links TRBV11-1 to TRBJ2-1; a possible D gene is TRBD2 (6 bases). Germline V gives CDR1 SGHAT, CDR2 FQDESV (reference sequence). The V and J ends lost 5 bases and 9 bases respectively, with 20 bases between them. The CDR3 contains 15 residues. Here the CDR3 DNA reads TGTGCCAGCAGCGCCAAGGGGACTCCCGGTAGTGAGCAGTTCTTC. As protein: CASSAKGTPGSEQFF.

The chain combines TRBV7-8 with TRBJ2-7; TRBD2 aligns across 8 bases. Germline V lookup: CDR1 SGHVS, CDR2 FQNEAQ. This CDR3 has 15 residues. Germline trimming cut 3 bases from V and 2 bases from J; bases unmatched to any gene: 6. The CDR3 coding sequence is TGTGCCAGCAGCTTCCTAGCGGGTGCTGCCTACGAGCAGTACTTC. Translated, it gives CASSFLAGAAYEQYF.

V gene TRBV5-8 combines with J gene TRBJ1-5; TRBD1 is a possible D gene (5 bases). The CDR3 sequence is 13 residues long. The ends were cut back, 7 bases at V and 7 bases at J, with 15 bases in the middle. Germline-derived CDR1 and CDR2 are SGHTS and YDEGEE. The CDR3, as DNA: TGTGCCAGCCAGGACATGAGGGACCAGCCCCAGCATTTT. Encoded protein: CASQDMRDQPQHF.

This clonotype was observed many times. V is TRBV3-1 and J is TRBJ2-7, with TRBD1 matching 10 bases. V lost 6 bases, J lost 5 bases, and 7 bases stayed unmatched. The CDR3 is made up of 14 amino acids. Germline V gene sequence: CDR1 LGHDT, CDR2 YNNKEL (reference sequence). CDR3 nucleotide sequence: TGTGCCAGCAGTACACGGACAGGGGGGAACGAGCAGTACTTC. This sequence encodes CASSTRTGGNEQYF.

This clonotype was detected ten times or more. V and J are TRBV3-1 and TRBJ2-2, with 10 bases fitting TRBD2. Trimming at V came to 7 bases and at J to 6 bases, leaving 2 bases not matched to a gene. The CDR3 sequence is 13 residues long. Germline values: CDR1 LGHDT, CDR2 YNNKEL (reference sequence). The CDR3 reads CASNGLAAGELFF. In nucleotides, the CDR3 is TGTGCCAGCAACGGACTAGCGGCCGGGGAGCTGTTTTTT.

This clonotype came up a few times. V and J are TRBV9 and TRBJ2-5, with 7 positions matching TRBD2. Trimming took 3 bases from V and 4 from J; bases not matched to a gene: 12. In germline, CDR1 is SGDLS, CDR2 YYNGEE. The CDR3 extends over 16 amino acids. CDR3 region: CASSAGAGGSGETQYF. The CDR3 DNA follows: TGTGCCAGCAGCGCTGGAGCCGGGGGGTCGGGAGAGACCCAGTACTTC. The full variable domain, its missing parts supplied by reference TRBV9 and TRBJ2-5, is DSGVTQTPKHLITATGQRVTLRCSPRSGDLSVYWYQQSLDQGLQFLIQYYNGEERAKGNILERFSAQQFPDLHSELNLSSLELGDSALYFCASSAGAGGSGETQYFGPGTRLLVL.

The gene calls are TRBV29-1 and TRBJ1-5; D ambiguous. V was trimmed by 4 bases and J by 6 bases, leaving 16 bases between them. The CDR3 totals 14 residues. Per germline, CDR1 SQVTM and CDR2 ANQGSEA. CDR3 in DNA: TGCAGCGTTGGGGAAGGGAGCGGAGGTCAGCCCCAGCATTTT. Protein: CSVGEGSGGQPQHF.

In DNA, the CDR3 is TGCGCCAGCAGCCAAGGTTCGATGACCCTCAGCTCTGGGGCCAACGTCCTGACTTTC. Protein: CASSQGSMTLSSGANVLTF. The chain combines TRBV4-1 with TRBJ2-6; D gene unclear. V lost 1 base and J lost 0, with 16 bases in between. Germline lookup yields CDR1 MGHRA and CDR2 YSYEKL. The CDR3 length is 19 residues.